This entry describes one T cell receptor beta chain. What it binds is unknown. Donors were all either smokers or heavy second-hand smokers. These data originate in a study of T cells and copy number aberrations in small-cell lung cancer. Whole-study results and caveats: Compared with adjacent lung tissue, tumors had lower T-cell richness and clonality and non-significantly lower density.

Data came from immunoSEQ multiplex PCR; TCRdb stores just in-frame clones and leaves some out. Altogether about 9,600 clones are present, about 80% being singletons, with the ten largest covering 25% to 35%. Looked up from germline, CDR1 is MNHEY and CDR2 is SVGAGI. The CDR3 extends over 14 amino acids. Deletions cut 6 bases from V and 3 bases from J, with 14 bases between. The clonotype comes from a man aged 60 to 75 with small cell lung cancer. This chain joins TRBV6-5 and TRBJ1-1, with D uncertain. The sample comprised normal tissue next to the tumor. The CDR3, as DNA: TGTGCCAGCAGGCCCCCCGTTCGCGACACTGAAGCTTTCTTT. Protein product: CASRPPVRDTEAFF.